The 22 T cell receptor beta chains reported below all come from one sample, sequenced in a study of CD4 T cells in relation to SARS-CoV-2 and coronaviruses. Before the COVID-19 pandemic, during about 2011-2019, CD4+ T cells were taken from unexposed donors. Libraries were prepared by immunoSEQ multiplex PCR; TCRdb keeps only in-frame clonotypes and omits some of them. In the table there are 68,000 or so clones, roughly 93% of which are singletons. Sample: naive CD4+ T cells from PBMCs. As to subset: naive CD4+ T cells isolated by negative enrichment. The receptors derive from a human donor in good health.

CDR3 sequence reads: CASSPPGTGHTGELFF. The CDR3, as DNA: TGTGCCAGCAGTCCCCCCGGGACAGGTCACACCGGGGAGCTGTTTTTT. The chain is built from TRBV6-2 or TRBV6-3 and TRBJ2-2; 8 nucleotides line up with TRBD1. CDR1 and CDR2 from the germline V gene are MNHEY and SVGEGT. The CDR3 sequence is 16 residues long. After removal of 5 bases from V and 3 bases from J, the junction contained 8 bases not matched to a gene.

The V call is TRBV28, the J call TRBJ1-5, with TRBD1 as a possible D gene (6 bases). The V and J ends lost 3 bases and 5 bases respectively, with 14 bases between them. This CDR3 is 15 amino acids long. Germline loops: CDR1 MDHEN, CDR2 SYDVKM. Here the CDR3 reads CASSLALGGDQPQHF. In nucleotides, the CDR3 is TGTGCCAGCAGTTTGGCTCTGGGGGGCGATCAGCCCCAGCATTTT.

The chain employs TRBV12-2 and TRBJ1-6; TRBD1, as called in the table, went unchecked against the DNA. TRBV12-2 is assigned pseudogene status. CDR3 length: 15 residues. CDR3: CASRKGQGVNSPLHF. The DNA for the CDR3 is TGTGCAAGTCGCAAGGGACAGGGCGTGAATTCACCCCTCCACTTT.

V gene TRBV6-4 combines with J gene TRBJ2-1; no clear D gene. Trimming removed 8 bases from V and 5 bases from J, with 7 bases in between. The CDR3 spans 11 residues. Germline-derived CDR1 and CDR2 are MRHNA and SNTAGT. The CDR3 spells CASRINNEQFF. As DNA, the CDR3 is TGTGCCAGCCGAATCAACAATGAGCAGTTCTTC.

This clone was detected a few times. One end of the junction is discordant with germline, which a read error may explain. The chain recombines TRBV3-1 (or the pseudogene TRBV3-2) with TRBJ1-3; a possible D gene is TRBD1 (6 bases). Germline V gives CDR1 LGHDT, CDR2 YNNKEL (reference sequence). CDR3 length: 14 amino acids. In DNA form, the CDR3 reads TGTGCCAGCCGCCAGGGACAAGGTGGAAACACCATATATTTT. Its protein product is CASRQGQGGNTIYF.

V usage is TRBV18 and J usage is TRBJ1-6, with TRBD1 matching 8 bases. The V and J ends lost 2 bases and 6 bases, in that order; junction bases with no gene match: 6. The germline CDR1 and CDR2 sequences are KGHSH and LQKENI. The CDR3 consists of 16 residues. The CDR3 DNA follows: TGTGCCAGCTCACCAATTCAGGGGGCGCGTAATTCACCCCTCCACTTT. This encodes CASSPIQGARNSPLHF.

V gene TRBV5-1 combines with J gene TRBJ2-1; 9 bases are shared with TRBD1. The CDR3 runs to 16 residues. V was pared by 3 bases and J by 0 bases, with 4 bases of the junction left unmatched. Germline loops: CDR1 SGHRS, CDR2 YFSETQ. CDR3 amino acids: CASSSGTGSSYNEQFF. In DNA form, the CDR3 reads TGCGCCAGCAGCTCGGGGACAGGGAGCTCCTACAATGAGCAGTTCTTC. Looking up the rest from reference TRBV5-1 and TRBJ2-1 gives the full variable domain: KAGVTQTPRYLIKTRGQQVTLSCSPISGHRSVSWYQQTPGQGLQFLFEYFSETQRNKGNFPGRFSGRQFSNSRSEMNVSTLELGDSALYLCASSSGTGSSYNEQFFGPGTRLTVL.

This clone was detected only once. V and J are TRBV3-1 (or the pseudogene TRBV3-2) and TRBJ2-1, with D possibly being TRBD1 (5 bases). Germline lookup yields CDR1 LGHDT and CDR2 YNNKEL (reference sequence). This CDR3 region has 14 residues. V dropped 4 bases and J dropped 7 bases, with 14 bases sitting between them. The CDR3 protein is CASSRQGLVNEQFF. The CDR3 DNA reads TGTGCCAGCAGCCGGCAGGGTTTAGTTAATGAGCAGTTCTTC.

The count of this clone is one. The chain recombines TRBV29-1 with TRBJ1-1; D is unclear. The germline gives CDR1 SQVTM, CDR2 ANQGSEA. Trimming took 6 bases from V and 2 from J, leaving 10 bases between them. CDR3 length equals 12 residues. The CDR3 DNA reads TGCAGCGTATCTGGGAAAAACACTGAAGCTTTCTTT. Its protein product is CSVSGKNTEAFF.

The V call is TRBV9, the J call TRBJ2-7, with D unresolved. This CDR3 comprises 16 residues. V lost 0 bases to trimming and J lost 0 bases, with 13 bases between them. In germline, CDR1 is SGDLS, CDR2 YYNGEE. As DNA, the CDR3 is TGTGCCAGCAGCGTAGGTTCGGCCAGCTTCTCCTACGAGCAGTACTTC. Its protein is CASSVGSASFSYEQYF.

The chain employs TRBV18 and TRBJ1-1; perhaps TRBD1 as D (5 bases). The CDR3 extends over 14 amino acids. Looked up from germline, CDR1 is KGHSH and CDR2 is LQKENI. V was cut by 6 bases and J by 4 bases, with 15 bases left in between. The CDR3 sequence is CASSPEIRATEAFF. CDR3 coding DNA: TGTGCCAGCTCTCCTGAGATCAGGGCCACTGAAGCTTTCTTT.

V gene TRBV4-2 combines with J gene TRBJ2-1, with D perhaps TRBD2 (6 bases). V dropped 0 bases and J dropped 16 bases, with 19 bases sitting between them. Looked up from germline, CDR1 is LGHNA and CDR2 is YNFKEQ. This CDR3 contains 14 residues. The CDR3 bases are TGTGCCAGCAGCCAAGAAACTGTAGGGAGGAGAAAATTCTTC. It translates to CASSQETVGRRKFF.

The J gene is TRBJ2-2, the V gene TRBV5-4; TRBD2 is a possible D gene (7 bases). Looked up from germline, CDR1 is SGHNT and CDR2 is YYREEE (reference sequence). The V end lost 6 bases, the J end lost 1 base, and 19 bases lay between the germline ends. The CDR3 totals 17 residues. CDR3 sequence: CASNPAGQLQNTGELFF. In DNA, the CDR3 is TGTGCCAGCAATCCAGCGGGACAACTGCAGAACACCGGGGAGCTGTTTTTT.

The V and J genes are TRBV7-3 and TRBJ2-2; D remains ambiguous. Trimming shortened V by 5 bases and J by 3 bases, and 7 bases separated the two germline ends. The CDR3 runs to 13 residues. Germline V gives CDR1 SGHTA, CDR2 FQGTGA. Here the CDR3 reads CASSPLDTGELFF. DNA of the CDR3: TGTGCCAGCAGCCCTCTCGACACCGGGGAGCTGTTTTTT.

The V gene is TRBV7-3, the J gene TRBJ1-2; D not certain. Trimming removed 0 bases from V and 10 bases from J, with 15 bases in between. Germline loops: CDR1 SGHTA, CDR2 FQGTGA. This CDR3 is built from 14 residues. CDR3 DNA sequence: TGTGCCAGCAGCTTAACGCCGGGCACTTCGACCTACACCTTC. Amino acids: CASSLTPGTSTYTF.

A remark on this clone: Other nucleotide sequences in the sample specify the same CDR3. This rearrangement joins TRBV9 to TRBJ2-7; the match to TRBD1 covers 10 bases. The CDR3 is 14 amino acids. Trimming at V came to 2 bases and at J to 2 bases, leaving 1 base not matched to a gene. The V gene's germline CDR1 is SGDLS and CDR2 YYNGEE. The CDR3 sequence is CASSVGQGAYEQYF. In DNA form, the CDR3 reads TGTGCCAGCAGCGTCGGACAGGGGGCCTACGAGCAGTACTTC.

J is TRBJ1-1 and V is TRBV24-1; D not resolved. Germline CDR1 and CDR2: KGHDR and SFDVKD. The V and J ends lost 6 bases and 1 base respectively, with 5 bases between them. The CDR3 is 12 residues long. CDR3 residues: CATSRQNTEAFF. CDR3 coding DNA: TGTGCCACCAGTAGACAGAACACTGAAGCTTTCTTT.

The chain has TRBV5-1 and TRBJ1-1; D remains unclear. The CDR3 length is 14 residues. The germline CDR1 and CDR2 sequences are SGHRS and YFSETQ. V gave up 0 bases and J gave up 1 base, with 7 bases separating them. CDR3 sequence reads: CASSLETPNTEAFF. CDR3 bases: TGCGCCAGCAGCTTGGAAACCCCGAACACTGAAGCTTTCTTT.

This chain connects TRBV24-1 to TRBJ1-2, with 8 bases matching TRBD1. Germline lookup yields CDR1 KGHDR and CDR2 SFDVKD. CDR3 length: 15 residues. V dropped 7 bases and J dropped 4; count of bases not matched to a gene: 10. CDR3 loop: CATSQGQGTLYGYTF. DNA of the CDR3: TGTGCCACCAGCCAAGGACAGGGTACCCTCTATGGCTACACCTTC.

CDR3 bases: TGCGCCAGCAGCCTGCGGGCAGATACGCAGTATTTT. Amino acids: CASSLRADTQYF. The chain links TRBV5-1 to TRBJ2-3; perhaps TRBD2 as D (5 bases). V lost 4 bases and J lost 4, with 7 bases in between. This CDR3 comprises 12 residues. CDR1 and CDR2 (germline): SGHRS, YFSETQ.

The J gene is TRBJ1-2, the V gene TRBV7-2, with 8 bases fitting TRBD1. The CDR3 runs 14 residues. The germline V gene has CDR1 SGHTA and CDR2 FQGNSA. With 5 bases clipped from V and 4 bases from J, the junction kept 6 bases outside the gene matches. The CDR3 region is CASSNPGQVYGYTF. CDR3 DNA sequence: TGTGCCAGCAGCAACCCGGGACAGGTCTATGGCTACACCTTC.

The chain combines TRBV6-1 with TRBJ2-1; D possibly corresponds to TRBD1 (6 bases). This CDR3 comprises 14 residues. Looked up from germline, CDR1 is MNHNS and CDR2 is SASEGT. V lost 3 bases and J 1 base, leaving 7 bases between the germline ends. The CDR3, as DNA: TGTGCCAGCAGTGAGACAGGATCCTACAATGAGCAGTTCTTC. Translated: CASSETGSYNEQFF.